This passage covers 7 T cell receptor beta chains from one sample sequenced in a study of T cell changes during pregnancy in multiple sclerosis. Method: immunoSEQ multiplex PCR; TCRdb's copy keeps in-frame clones and lacks some. The sample has around 55,000 clones, 80% to 90% seen once; the top ten hold 0.5% to 0.6%. The material was CD4+ T cells from peripheral blood mononuclear cells, obtained in the first trimester of pregnancy. Receptors were obtained from a female donor with multiple sclerosis, enrolled in a pregnancy study.

The CDR3 coding sequence is TGTGCCATCACCACGGACAGATACAATGAGCAGTTCTTC. Protein: CAITTDRYNEQFF. This chain joins TRBV10-3 and TRBJ2-1, with a weak D call TRBD1 (6 bases). From germline, CDR1 is ENHRY and CDR2 SYGVKD. The germline V and J ends were trimmed by 7 bases and 4 bases, with 11 bases remaining between them. The CDR3 length is 13 residues.

Written as DNA, the CDR3 is TGTGCCAGCAGCTTATACCGGGACAGCCCTGAAGCTTTCTTT. This gives the protein CASSLYRDSPEAFF. The J gene is TRBJ1-1, the V gene TRBV11-3; 7 bases match TRBD1. V shed 2 bases and J 6 bases; nucleotides not matched to a gene: 6. CDR3 length: 14 amino acids. CDR1 is SGHNT, CDR2 YENEEA, per germline.

J is TRBJ1-6 and V is TRBV18; 8 nucleotides match TRBD1. After removal of 2 bases from V and 9 bases from J, the junction contained 15 bases not matched to a gene. Per the germline V gene, CDR1 is KGHSH and CDR2 is LQKENI. This CDR3 region has 18 residues. The CDR3 is CASSPKQGARLGSSPLHF. The CDR3, as DNA: TGTGCCAGCTCACCAAAGCAGGGGGCGCGTTTAGGATCTTCACCCCTCCACTTT.

The chain combines TRBV1 with TRBJ2-3; TRBD2 is taken as the D call from the table, unchecked against the DNA. TRBV1 is tagged as a pseudogene. This CDR3 spans 12 amino acids. The CDR3 loop reads CTSIGGTDTQYF. In DNA form, the CDR3 reads TGCACCAGCATAGGAGGCACAGATACGCAGTATTTT.

The CDR3: CASSLRSGSGGVNEQFF. CDR3 DNA sequence: TGCGCCAGCAGCTTACGTAGCGGGTCGGGGGGAGTGAATGAGCAGTTCTTC. V is TRBV5-1 and J is TRBJ2-1, with 7 bases aligning to TRBD2. J lost 7 bases, V lost 2 bases, and 15 bases had no gene match. The CDR3 has 17 amino acids. Germline CDR1 reads SGHRS; CDR2 reads YFSETQ.

This clone was seen a few times. The chain links TRBV28 to TRBJ2-3, with TRBD2 identical over 10 bases. The CDR3 has 15 amino acids. The germline gives CDR1 MDHEN, CDR2 SYDVKM. Trimming removed 4 bases from V and 1 base from J; junction bases left unmatched: 2. The CDR3 DNA sequence: TGTGCCAGCAGTTCCCTAGCGGGAGGCACAGATACGCAGTATTTT. It translates to CASSSLAGGTDTQYF. Together with reference TRBV28 and TRBJ2-3, the CDR3 gives the full variable domain: DVKVTQSSRYLVKRTGEKVFLECVQDMDHENMFWYRQDPGLGLRLIYFSYDVKMKEKGDIPEGYSVSREKKERFSLILESASTNQTSMYLCASSSLAGGTDTQYFGPGTRLTVL.

The gene calls are TRBV6-1 and TRBJ1-5; 10 bases are shared with TRBD1. Trimming took 6 bases from V and 8 from J; bases not matched to a gene: 7. Per the germline V gene, CDR1 is MNHNS and CDR2 is SASEGT. There are 14 residues in the CDR3. The chain's CDR3 is CASRAGTGVKPQHF. The CDR3 coding sequence is TGTGCCAGCAGGGCCGGGACAGGGGTGAAGCCCCAGCATTTT.